A single T cell receptor (beta chain) is shown here with its context. Its target is not known. The sample comes from a study of T cell responses to AZD1222 COVID-19 vaccine. Study results and caveats: Dominant CD4 TCR responses targeted spike regions 160-218 and 743-854. The sample set comprised mostly white British donors with more females, and clonal diversity was possibly underestimated. The study sampled repertoires only after the peak T cell response.

Germline trimming cut 4 bases from V and 7 bases from J; bases unmatched to any gene: 5. Germline-derived CDR1 and CDR2 are MNHEY and SVGEGT. This CDR3 is built from 14 residues. Profiled with immunoSEQ multiplex PCR; TCRdb holds only in-frame clones, not every one. The table lists 200,000 or so clones, about 94% of them singletons. The source material was peripheral blood, sampled on day 0 of AZD1222 vaccination. The chain employs TRBV6-2 or TRBV6-3 and TRBJ2-1, with TRBD2 matching over 9 bases. The clonotype was recovered from an adult in good health. The CDR3 protein is CASSWAGGGNEQFF. For the CDR3, the DNA is TGTGCCAGCAGTTGGGCGGGAGGGGGTAATGAGCAGTTCTTC.